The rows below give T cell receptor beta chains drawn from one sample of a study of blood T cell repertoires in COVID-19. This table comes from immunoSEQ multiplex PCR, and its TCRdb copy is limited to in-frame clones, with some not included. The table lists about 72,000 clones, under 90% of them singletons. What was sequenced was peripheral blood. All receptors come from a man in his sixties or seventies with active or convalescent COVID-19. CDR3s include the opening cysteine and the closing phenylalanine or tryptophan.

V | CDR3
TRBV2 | CASQLDRGGNQPQHF
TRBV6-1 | CASSESKRQGNFRLNQPQHF
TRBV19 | CASSMRQGEIEQYF
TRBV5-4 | CASSLRQGASNEQFF
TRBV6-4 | CASSATSGRHTGELFF
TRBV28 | CASYRTDNYGYTF
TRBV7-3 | CASSFQGTGGQETQYF
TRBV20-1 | CSARSGHEQYF
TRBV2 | CASSERGRLFGEQFF
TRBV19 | CASSKYLDRLRNQPQHF
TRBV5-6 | CASRTYSNEQYF
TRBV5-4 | CASSPRNRDRSSYNEQFF
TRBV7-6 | CASSPTGGRSTEAFF
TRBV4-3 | CASSQDSLGRGRAGELFF
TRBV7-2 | CASSFRGAGNIQYF
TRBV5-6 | CASSFRVDEKLFF
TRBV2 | CASRTPGSYEQYF
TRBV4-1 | CASSQPRDKGNTIYF
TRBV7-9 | CASSPQRPLTEAFF
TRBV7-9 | CASSLVAGSEQYF
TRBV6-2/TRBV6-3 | CASSAHLGGVETQYF
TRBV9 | CASSDMARGNYGYTF
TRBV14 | CASSHTGGGSPLHF
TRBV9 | CASSRDLSYEQYF
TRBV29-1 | CSVGASGTPWNEQFF
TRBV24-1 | CATSDPRRGNTEAFF
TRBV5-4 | CASSLGGQGAYEQYF
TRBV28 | CASSFGVRATEKLFF
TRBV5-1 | CASRTENTEAFF
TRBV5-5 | CASSFFEVEQPQHF
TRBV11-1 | CASRGTGVNEQYF
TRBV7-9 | CASSLSSVANYGYTF
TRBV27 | CASRIRQGVNTGELFF
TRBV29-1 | CSVEGLRTGSQETQYF
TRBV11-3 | CASSLGANRAYNEQFF
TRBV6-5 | CASSPLGRGSYEQYF
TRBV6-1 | CASSEVGGFSYEQYF
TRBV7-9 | CASSPPGANYNEQFF
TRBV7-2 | CASSLAGVRYNEQFF